This entry is about one T cell receptor (beta chain). Its antigen remains undetermined. Base qualities are missing; no much larger clone stands one base away. For CDR1 and CDR2, the germline V gene lists SGHDT and YYEEEE. Compared with germline, V lacks 4 bases and J lacks 0 bases; bases without a gene match: 11. From its cysteine to its phenylalanine, the CDR3 spans 17 amino acids. This entry keeps only the CDR3 DNA: 51 bases, framed from base 1. These data are taken from a study of OX40 agonist ivuxolimab in advanced cancers. For the wider study: Ivuxolimab was a fully human IgG2 agonistic monoclonal antibody targeting the costimulatory receptor OX40 (CD134). Intravenous ivuxolimab was administered to patients every 2 weeks at six dose levels: 0.01, 0.1, 0.3, 1.5, 3 and 10 mg/kg. Among the approximately 50 dose-escalation patients, 19 had hepatocellular carcinoma, about 15 melanoma, 9 renal cell carcinoma and 9 head and neck cancer. A male proportion of roughly 85% and a mean age of 60 years, ranging from about 23 to 79, were recorded for the dose-escalation cohort. Prior anti-PD-1, anti-PD-L1 or anti-CTLA-4 therapy was permitted, and approximately 40% of dose-escalation patients had received checkpoint inhibitors. Three dose-escalation patients achieved partial responses, one with hepatocellular carcinoma and two with cutaneous melanoma. Peripheral TCRbeta sequencing was intended to test whether TCR sequence diversity was altered and clonal T-cell expansion was caused by ivuxolimab. The paper reports the monotherapy dose-escalation portion (N of about 54 patients) of the phase I ivuxolimab trial.

The trial excluded patients who had a history of autoimmune disease or who were on systemic immunosuppression. In every dose cohort, peripheral blood was drawn for TCR sequencing at baseline, cycle 4 day 1, and cycle 7 day 1. Samples came from an open-label, multicenter, first-in-human phase I dose-escalation trial of ivuxolimab. Adults with locally advanced or metastatic head and neck squamous cell, hepatocellular, melanoma or renal cell carcinoma were enrolled in the trial. Before TCR sequencing, CD4+ T cells and CD8+ T cells from peripheral blood were sorted into separate populations. For sequencing of the TCRbeta CDR3 region, genomic DNA was extracted from the sorted cells. The immunoSEQ Assay was used for sequencing of TCRbeta CDR3 regions. Drawn from immuneACCESS, this table holds only the in-frame rearrangements with V and J called that TCRdb kept. Clones are partly lost; checked studies trace under half to an unresolved V gene and leave the rest unexplained. The sample profile shows 30,000 to 35,000 clones; more than 70% of them were found once. More than 35% of the sample comes from the top ten.

What the study reported, not specific to this receptor: Low levels of normalized T-cell clonal expansion were also seen in some patients who did not respond. At doses from 0.1 to 3.0 mg/kg, clonal expansion was seen in both CD4+ and CD8+ blood T cells between baseline and week 6. Partial responders in the 0.1-3.0 mg/kg groups had among the lowest normalized peripheral clonal expansion, especially among CD8+ T cells. Antigen specificity was not determined for the clonally expanded peripheral T cells. After ivuxolimab, expanded clones were on average more numerous among CD8+ T cells than among CD4+ T cells.

This receptor was identified in an adult with an advanced solid tumor such as melanoma, head and neck, liver or kidney cancer. Specimen: CD4+ or CD8+ T cells sorted from blood, collected in a trial of the OX40 agonist ivuxolimab. The rearranged chain carries TRBV5-6 and TRBJ2-3, with 7 bases aligning to TRBD2. The DNA sequence follows: TGTGCCAGCAGCCCCTTCGTGCTAGCGGCTAGCACAGATACGCAGTATTTT. Its protein is CASSPFVLAASTDTQYF.